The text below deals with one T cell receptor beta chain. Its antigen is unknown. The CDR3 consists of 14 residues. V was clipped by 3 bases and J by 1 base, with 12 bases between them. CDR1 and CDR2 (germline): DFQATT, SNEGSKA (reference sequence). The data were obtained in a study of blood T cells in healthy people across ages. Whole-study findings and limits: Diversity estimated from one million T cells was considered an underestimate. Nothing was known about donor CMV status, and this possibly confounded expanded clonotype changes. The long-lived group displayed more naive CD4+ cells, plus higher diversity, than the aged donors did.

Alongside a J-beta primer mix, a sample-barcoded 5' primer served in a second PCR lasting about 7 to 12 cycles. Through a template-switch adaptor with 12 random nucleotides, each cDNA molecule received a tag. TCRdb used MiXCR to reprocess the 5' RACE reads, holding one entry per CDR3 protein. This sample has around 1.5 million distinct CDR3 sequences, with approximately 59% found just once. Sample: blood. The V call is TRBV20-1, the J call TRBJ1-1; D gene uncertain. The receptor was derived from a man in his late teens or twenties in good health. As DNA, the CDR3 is TGCAGTGCTAGCCCCCTAGATAAGAACACTGAAGCTTTCTTT. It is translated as CSASPLDKNTEAFF.